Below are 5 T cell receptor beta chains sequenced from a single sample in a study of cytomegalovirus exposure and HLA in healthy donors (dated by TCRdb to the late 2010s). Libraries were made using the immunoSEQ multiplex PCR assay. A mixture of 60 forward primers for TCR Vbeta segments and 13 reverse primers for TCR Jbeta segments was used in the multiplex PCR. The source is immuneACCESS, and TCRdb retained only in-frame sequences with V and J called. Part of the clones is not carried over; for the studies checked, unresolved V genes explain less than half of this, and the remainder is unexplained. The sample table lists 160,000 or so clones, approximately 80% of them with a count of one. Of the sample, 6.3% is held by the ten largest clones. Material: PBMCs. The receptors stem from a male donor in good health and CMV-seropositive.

The CDR3 DNA is TGCGCCAGCAGCTTGGACAGGTACTACGAGCAGTACTTC. The encoded protein is CASSLDRYYEQYF. This chain joins TRBV5-1 and TRBJ2-7; weak D call: TRBD1 (5 bases). The germline V gene has CDR1 SGHRS and CDR2 YFSETQ. CDR3 size: 13 residues. The V end was cut by 0 bases, the J end by 3 bases, with 7 bases between.

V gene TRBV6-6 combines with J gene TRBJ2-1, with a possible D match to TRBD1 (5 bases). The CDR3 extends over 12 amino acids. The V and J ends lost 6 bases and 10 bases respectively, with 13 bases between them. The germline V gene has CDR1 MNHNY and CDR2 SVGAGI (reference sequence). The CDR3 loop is CASSDHRQEQFF. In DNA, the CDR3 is TGTGCCAGCAGCGATCATCGACAGGAGCAGTTCTTC.

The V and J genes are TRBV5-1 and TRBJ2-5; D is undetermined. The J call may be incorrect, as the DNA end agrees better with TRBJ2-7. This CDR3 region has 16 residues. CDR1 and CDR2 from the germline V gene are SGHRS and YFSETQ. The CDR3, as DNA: TGCGCCAGCAGCTTGTTCGAGAACCCTTCAAACTACGAGCAGTACTTC. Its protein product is CASSLFENPSNYEQYF.

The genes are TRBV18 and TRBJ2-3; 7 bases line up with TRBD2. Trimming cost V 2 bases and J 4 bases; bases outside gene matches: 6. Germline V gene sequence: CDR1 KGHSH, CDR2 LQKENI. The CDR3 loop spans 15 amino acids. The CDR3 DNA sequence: TGTGCCAGCTCACCATTGGCGGGAGCCCCAGATACGCAGTATTTT. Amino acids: CASSPLAGAPDTQYF.

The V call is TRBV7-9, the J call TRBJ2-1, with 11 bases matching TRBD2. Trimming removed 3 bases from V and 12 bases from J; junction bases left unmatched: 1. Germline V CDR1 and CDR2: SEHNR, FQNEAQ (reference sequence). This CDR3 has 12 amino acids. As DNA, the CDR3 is TGTGCCAGCAGCTTTCTAGCGGGAGGGCAGTTCTTC. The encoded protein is CASSFLAGGQFF.